These 8 T cell receptor beta chains were all obtained from the same sample, sequenced in a study of blood T cell repertoires in COVID-19 (dated by TCRdb to the early 2020s). Libraries were made using the immunoSEQ multiplex PCR assay. Sourced from immuneACCESS, this table was stored by TCRdb with only in-frame sequences that have V and J called. A share of the clones is absent; for the studies checked, an unresolved V gene accounts for under half, and the remainder has no known explanation. This sample is represented by a few hundred thousand clones; roughly nine tenths of them were singletons. The ten largest make up roughly 0.96% of the sample. Sequenced sample: peripheral blood. These receptors were taken from a woman in her thirties or forties who had recovered from COVID-19.

The chain uses TRBV6-5 and TRBJ2-7; 9 nucleotides align to TRBD1. With V trimmed by 8 bases and J by 4 bases, 6 bases remained unmatched. CDR3 length equals 13 residues. Germline V gene sequence: CDR1 MNHEY, CDR2 SVGAGI. The CDR3 region has the DNA TGTGCCAGCGAGGGGACAGGGATTTACGAGCAGTACTTC. Translating gives CASEGTGIYEQYF.

The chain has TRBV19 and TRBJ1-1; no definite D call. There are 14 residues in the CDR3. Trimming removed 7 bases at V and 5 bases at J, with 17 bases between. The germline V gene has CDR1 LNHDA and CDR2 SQIVND (reference sequence). The CDR3, as DNA: TGTGCCAGTAACGAGGGAGGGTCAAATACTGAAGCTTTCTTT. Its protein product is CASNEGGSNTEAFF.

This clone came up once. The chain couples TRBV27 to TRBJ2-2, with 11 bases fitting TRBD1. The CDR3 runs to 17 residues. The ends lost 4 bases at V and 7 bases at J; junction bases unmatched: 11. The germline CDR1 and CDR2 sequences are MNHEY and SMNVEV (reference sequence). CDR3 in DNA: TGTGCCAGCAGTTCCGTCTGGACAGGGGGCGGTCACGGGGAGCTGTTTTTT. Encoded protein: CASSSVWTGGGHGELFF.

This clone was counted a few times. This sequence joins TRBV15 and TRBJ1-6; no firm D call. Germline assignment: CDR1 LNHNV and CDR2 YYDKDF (reference sequence). The CDR3 covers 14 residues. The V and J ends lost 1 base and 5 bases respectively, with 6 bases between them. The CDR3 nucleotides are TGTGCCACCAGCAGAGCTTCTGATAATTCACCCCTCCACTTT. This sequence encodes CATSRASDNSPLHF.

The rearrangement joins TRBV30 to TRBJ1-3; D gene uncertain. This CDR3 has 12 residues. CDR1 GTSNPN and CDR2 SVGIG come from the germline V gene (reference sequence). Trimming removed 5 bases from V and 3 bases from J, with 8 bases in between. For the CDR3, the DNA is TGTGCCTGGGGACCCGGTGGAAACACCATATATTTT. Its translation is CAWGPGGNTIYF.

As for this clone: The sample carries other DNA sequences with the same CDR3. This chain joins TRBV10-3 and TRBJ1-2, with D uncertain. Germline V gene lookup returns CDR1 ENHRY and CDR2 SYGVKD. V lost 0 bases and J 4 bases, leaving 9 bases between the germline ends. This CDR3 has 14 amino acids. The CDR3, as DNA: TGTGCCATCAGTGAGTCCGACCGGGGCTATGGCTACACCTTC. Amino acid sequence: CAISESDRGYGYTF.

V usage is TRBV10-3 and J usage is TRBJ2-2, with 10 bases aligning to TRBD2. Losses at the gene ends were 7 bases for V and 5 bases for J; bases not matched to a gene: 13. The germline gives CDR1 ENHRY, CDR2 SYGVKD. The CDR3 is 17 residues long. CDR3 sequence (DNA): TGTGCCATCACCGGGGATCTAGCGGGAGTGGGGACCGGGGAGCTGTTTTTT. This gives the protein CAITGDLAGVGTGELFF.

This chain uses TRBV19 with TRBJ1-2, with TRBD1 matching over 8 bases. Trimming cost V 4 bases and J 5 bases; bases outside gene matches: 9. Germline values: CDR1 LNHDA, CDR2 SQIVND (reference sequence). The CDR3 extends over 15 amino acids. The CDR3 region is CASSTRQGRLYGYTF. DNA of the CDR3: TGTGCCAGTAGTACCCGACAGGGGAGGCTGTATGGCTACACCTTC.